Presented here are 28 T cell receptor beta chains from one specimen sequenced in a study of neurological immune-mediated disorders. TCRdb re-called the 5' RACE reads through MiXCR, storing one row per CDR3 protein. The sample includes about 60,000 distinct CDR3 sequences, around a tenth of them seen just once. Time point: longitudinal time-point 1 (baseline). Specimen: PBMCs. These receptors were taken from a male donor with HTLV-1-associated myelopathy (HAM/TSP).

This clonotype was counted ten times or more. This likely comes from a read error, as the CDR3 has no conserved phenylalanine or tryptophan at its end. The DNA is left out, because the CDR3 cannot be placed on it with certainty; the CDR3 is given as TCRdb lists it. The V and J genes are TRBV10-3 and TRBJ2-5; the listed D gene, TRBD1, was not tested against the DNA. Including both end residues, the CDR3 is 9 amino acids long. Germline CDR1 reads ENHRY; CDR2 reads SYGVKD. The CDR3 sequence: CAIPDRASA.

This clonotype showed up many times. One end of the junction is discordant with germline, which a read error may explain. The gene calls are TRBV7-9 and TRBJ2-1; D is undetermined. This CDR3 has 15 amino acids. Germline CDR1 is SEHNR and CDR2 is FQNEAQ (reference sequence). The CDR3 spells CASSLGGVSYNEQFF. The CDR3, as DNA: TGTGCCAGCAGTTTAGGTGGAGTCTCCTACAATGAGCAGTTCTTC.

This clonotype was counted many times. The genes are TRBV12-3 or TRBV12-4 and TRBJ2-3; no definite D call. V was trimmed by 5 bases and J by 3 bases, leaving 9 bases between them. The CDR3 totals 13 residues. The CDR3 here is CASSLMVTDTQYF. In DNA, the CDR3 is TGTGCCAGCAGTCTAATGGTTACAGATACGCAGTATTTT.

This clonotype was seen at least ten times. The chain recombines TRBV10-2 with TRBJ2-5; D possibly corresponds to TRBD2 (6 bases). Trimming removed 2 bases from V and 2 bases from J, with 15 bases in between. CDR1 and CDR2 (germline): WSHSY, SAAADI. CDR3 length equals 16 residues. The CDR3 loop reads CASSEPGVVGQETQYF. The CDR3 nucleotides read TGCGCCAGCAGTGAGCCGGGAGTCGTTGGTCAAGAGACCCAGTACTTC.

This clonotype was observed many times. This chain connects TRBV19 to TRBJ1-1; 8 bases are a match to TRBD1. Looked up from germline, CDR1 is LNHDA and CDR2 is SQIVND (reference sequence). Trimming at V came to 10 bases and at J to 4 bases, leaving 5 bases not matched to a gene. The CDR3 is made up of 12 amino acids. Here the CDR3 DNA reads TGTGCCACTTTAACAGGGGGCACTGAAGCTTTCTTT. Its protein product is CATLTGGTEAFF.

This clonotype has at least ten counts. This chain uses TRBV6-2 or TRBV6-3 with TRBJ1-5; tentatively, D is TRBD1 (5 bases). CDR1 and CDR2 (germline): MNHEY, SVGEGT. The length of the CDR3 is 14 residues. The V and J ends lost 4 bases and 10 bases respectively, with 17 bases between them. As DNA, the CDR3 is TGTGCCAGCAGTTGGGGGGGGAGAAATCCTCCCCAGCATTTT. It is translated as CASSWGGRNPPQHF.

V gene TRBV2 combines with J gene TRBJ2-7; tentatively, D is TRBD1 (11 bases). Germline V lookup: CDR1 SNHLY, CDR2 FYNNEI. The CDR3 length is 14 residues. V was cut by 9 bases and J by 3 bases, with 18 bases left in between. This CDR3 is CARAGGTGGYEQYF. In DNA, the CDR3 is TGTGCCAGAGCGGGGGGGACAGGGGGCTACGAGCAGTACTTC.

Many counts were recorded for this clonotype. CDR3 amino acids: CASSFGTARVSLYEQYF. For the CDR3, the DNA is TGTGCCAGCAGCTTCGGGACAGCCCGTGTTTCGCTCTACGAGCAGTACTTC. This chain links TRBV7-2 with TRBJ2-7, with 7 bases lining up with TRBD1. The CDR3 length is 17 residues. Germline trimming cut 3 bases from V and 3 bases from J; bases unmatched to any gene: 14. Germline assignment: CDR1 SGHTA and CDR2 FQGNSA.

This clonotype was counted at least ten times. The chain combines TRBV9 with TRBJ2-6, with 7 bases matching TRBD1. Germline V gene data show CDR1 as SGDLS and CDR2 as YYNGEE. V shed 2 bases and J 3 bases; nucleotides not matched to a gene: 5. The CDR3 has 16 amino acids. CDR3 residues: CASSVQNRGGANVLTF. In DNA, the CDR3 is TGTGCCAGCAGCGTTCAGAACAGGGGTGGGGCCAACGTCCTGACTTTC.

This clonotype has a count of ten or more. The CDR3 is CASSVGLAGSQETQYF. CDR3 sequence (DNA): TGCGCCAGCAGCGTCGGACTAGCGGGGAGCCAAGAGACCCAGTACTTC. The chain recombines TRBV5-1 with TRBJ2-5, with 12 bases that match TRBD2. The V gene end was trimmed by 4 bases and the J gene end by 1 base; junction bases not matched to a gene: 5. From germline, CDR1 is SGHRS and CDR2 YFSETQ. This CDR3 spans 16 amino acids.

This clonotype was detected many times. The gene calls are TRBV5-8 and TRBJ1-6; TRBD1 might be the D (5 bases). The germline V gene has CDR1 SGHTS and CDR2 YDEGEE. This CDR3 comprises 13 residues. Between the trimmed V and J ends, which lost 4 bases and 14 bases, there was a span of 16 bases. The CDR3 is CASSRGKVLTLHF. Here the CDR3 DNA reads TGTGCCAGCAGCCGGGGGAAAGTTCTCACCCTCCACTTT. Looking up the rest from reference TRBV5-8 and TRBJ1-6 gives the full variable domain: EAGVTQSPTHLIKTRGQQATLRCSPISGHTSVYWYQQALGLGLQFLLWYDEGEERNRGNFPPRFSGRQFPNYSSELNVNALELEDSALYLCASSRGKVLTLHFGNGTRLTVT.

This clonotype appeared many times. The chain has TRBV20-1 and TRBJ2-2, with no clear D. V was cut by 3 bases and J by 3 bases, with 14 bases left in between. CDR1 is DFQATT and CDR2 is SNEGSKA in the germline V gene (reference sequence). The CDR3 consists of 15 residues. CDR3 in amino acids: CSASSSYEDTGELFF. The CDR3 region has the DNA TGCAGTGCTAGCTCGTCCTATGAGGACACCGGGGAGCTGTTTTTT.

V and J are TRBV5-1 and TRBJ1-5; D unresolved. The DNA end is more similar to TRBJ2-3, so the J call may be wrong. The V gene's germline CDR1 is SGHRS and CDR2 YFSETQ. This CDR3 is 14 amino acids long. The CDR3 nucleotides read TGCGCCAGCAGCAGTGACAACCCTAATCAGCCCCAGTATTTT. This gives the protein CASSSDNPNQPQYF.

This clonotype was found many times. This CDR3 is CASSYSRLSSGNTIYF. DNA of the CDR3: TGTGCCAGCAGTTACTCTCGGCTGAGCTCTGGAAACACCATATATTTT. This chain uses TRBV6-5 with TRBJ1-3; D gene unclear. Trimming removed 0 bases at V and 0 bases at J, with 9 bases between. In germline, CDR1 is MNHEY, CDR2 SVGAGI. This CDR3 has 16 residues.

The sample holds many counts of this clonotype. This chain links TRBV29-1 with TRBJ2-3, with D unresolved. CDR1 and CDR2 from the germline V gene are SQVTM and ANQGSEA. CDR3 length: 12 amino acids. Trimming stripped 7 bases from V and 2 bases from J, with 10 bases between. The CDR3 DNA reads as TGCAGCGCCCAGACGGTCACAGATACGCAGTATTTT. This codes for CSAQTVTDTQYF.

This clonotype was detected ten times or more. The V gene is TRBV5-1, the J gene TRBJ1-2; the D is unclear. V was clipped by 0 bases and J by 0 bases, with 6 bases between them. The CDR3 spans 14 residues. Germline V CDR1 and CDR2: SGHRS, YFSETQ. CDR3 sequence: CASSLVPANYGYTF. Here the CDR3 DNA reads TGCGCCAGCAGCTTGGTTCCTGCTAACTATGGCTACACCTTC.

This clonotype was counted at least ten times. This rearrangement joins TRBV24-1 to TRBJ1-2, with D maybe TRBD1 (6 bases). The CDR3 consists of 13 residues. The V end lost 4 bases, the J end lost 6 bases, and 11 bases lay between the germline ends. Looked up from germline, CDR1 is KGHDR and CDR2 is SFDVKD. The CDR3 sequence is CATSETGRHGYTF. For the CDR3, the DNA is TGTGCCACCAGTGAAACAGGGAGGCATGGCTACACCTTC.

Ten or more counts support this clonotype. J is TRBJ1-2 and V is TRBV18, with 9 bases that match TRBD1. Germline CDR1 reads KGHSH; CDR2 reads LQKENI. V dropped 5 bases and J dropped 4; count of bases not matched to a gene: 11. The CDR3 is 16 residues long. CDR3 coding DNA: TGTGCCAGCTCATCGTCCCGGGACAGGGCCCCCTATGGCTACACCTTC. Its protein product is CASSSSRDRAPYGYTF.

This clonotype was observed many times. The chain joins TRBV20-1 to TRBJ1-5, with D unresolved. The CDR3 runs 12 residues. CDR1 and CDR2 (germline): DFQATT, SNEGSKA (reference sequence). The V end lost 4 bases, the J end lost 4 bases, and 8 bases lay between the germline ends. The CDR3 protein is CSATYRNQPQHF. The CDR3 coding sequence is TGCAGTGCTACCTACCGGAATCAGCCCCAGCATTTT.

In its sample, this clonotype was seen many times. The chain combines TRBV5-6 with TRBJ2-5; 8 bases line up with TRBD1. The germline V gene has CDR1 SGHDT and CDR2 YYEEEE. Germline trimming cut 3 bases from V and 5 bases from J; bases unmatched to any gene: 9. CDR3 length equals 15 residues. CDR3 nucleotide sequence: TGTGCCAGCAGCTATCTCGGACAGGGCAGGGAGACCCAGTACTTC. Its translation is CASSYLGQGRETQYF. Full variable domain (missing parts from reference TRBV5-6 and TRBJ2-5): DAGVTQSPTHLIKTRGQQVTLRCSPKSGHDTVSWYQQALGQGPQFIFQYYEEEERQRGNFPDRFSGHQFPNYSSELNVNALLLGDSALYLCASSYLGQGRETQYFGPGTRLLVL.

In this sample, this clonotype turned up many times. The CDR3 bases are TGTGCCAGCACTCCGTACAGGGGCTGGGGTGAAAAACTGTTTTTT. This encodes CASTPYRGWGEKLFF. V gene TRBV12-3 or TRBV12-4 combines with J gene TRBJ1-4; 7 bases are shared with TRBD1. This CDR3 region has 15 residues. J gave up 7 bases and V 7 bases, and 12 bases lay outside the gene matches.

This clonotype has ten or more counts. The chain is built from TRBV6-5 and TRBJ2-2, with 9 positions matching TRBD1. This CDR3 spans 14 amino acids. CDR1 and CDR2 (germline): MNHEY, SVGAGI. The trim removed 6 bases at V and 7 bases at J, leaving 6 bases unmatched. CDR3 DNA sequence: TGTGCCAGCAGCTGGGGGACAGGGAGCGGGGAGCTGTTTTTT. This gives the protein CASSWGTGSGELFF.

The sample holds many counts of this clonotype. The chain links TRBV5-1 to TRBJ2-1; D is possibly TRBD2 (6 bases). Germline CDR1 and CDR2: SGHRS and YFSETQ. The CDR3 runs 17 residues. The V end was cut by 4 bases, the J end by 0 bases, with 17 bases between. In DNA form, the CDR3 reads TGCGCCAGCAGCCGCGGGGCGGCAGCCAGCTCCTACAATGAGCAGTTCTTC. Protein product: CASSRGAAASSYNEQFF.

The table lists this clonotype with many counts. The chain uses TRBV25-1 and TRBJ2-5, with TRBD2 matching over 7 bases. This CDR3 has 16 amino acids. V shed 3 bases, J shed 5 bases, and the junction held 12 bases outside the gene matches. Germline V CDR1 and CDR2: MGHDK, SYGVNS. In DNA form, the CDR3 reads TGTGCCAGCAGTGAGCACGGGGCTAGCGGTAGGGAGACCCAGTACTTC. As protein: CASSEHGASGRETQYF.

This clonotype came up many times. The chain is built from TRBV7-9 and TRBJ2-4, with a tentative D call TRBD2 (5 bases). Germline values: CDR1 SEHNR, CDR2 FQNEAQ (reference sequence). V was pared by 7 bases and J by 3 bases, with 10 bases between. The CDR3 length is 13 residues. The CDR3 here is CASKEDRKNIQYF. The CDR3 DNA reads TGTGCCAGCAAGGAGGACCGCAAAAACATTCAGTACTTC.

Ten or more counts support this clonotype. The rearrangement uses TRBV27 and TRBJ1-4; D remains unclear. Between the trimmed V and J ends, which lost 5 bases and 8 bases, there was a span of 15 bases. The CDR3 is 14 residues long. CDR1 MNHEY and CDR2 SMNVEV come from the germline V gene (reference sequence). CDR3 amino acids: CASSTDRRGEKLFF. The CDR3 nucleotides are TGTGCCAGCAGTACGGACCGAAGAGGGGAAAAACTGTTTTTT. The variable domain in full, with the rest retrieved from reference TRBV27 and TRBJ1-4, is EAQVTQNPRYLITVTGKKLTVTCSQNMNHEYMSWYRQDPGLGLRQIYYSMNVEVTDKGDVPEGYKVSRKEKRNFPLILESPSPNQTSLYFCASSTDRRGEKLFFGSGTQLSVL.

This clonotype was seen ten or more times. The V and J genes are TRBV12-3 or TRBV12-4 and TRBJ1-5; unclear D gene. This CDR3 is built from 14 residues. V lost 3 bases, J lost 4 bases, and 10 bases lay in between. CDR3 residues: CASSFGTTNQPQHF. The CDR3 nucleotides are TGTGCCAGCAGTTTTGGCACGACAAATCAGCCCCAGCATTTT.

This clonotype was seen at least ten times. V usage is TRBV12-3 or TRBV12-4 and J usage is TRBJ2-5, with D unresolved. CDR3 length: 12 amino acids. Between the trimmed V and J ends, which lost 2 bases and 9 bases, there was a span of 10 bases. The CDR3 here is CASSLPASPQYF. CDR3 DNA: TGTGCCAGCAGTTTACCCGCCAGCCCCCAGTACTTC.